This entry lists 8 T cell receptor beta chains sequenced from one sample in a study of cytomegalovirus exposure and HLA in healthy donors. A multiplex PCR was run with 60 Vbeta primers and 13 Jbeta primers. Only in-frame clones appear in the TCRdb table, and some are missing; sequencing was by immunoSEQ multiplex PCR. The sample carries 130,000 or so clones, around 8.5% recorded once. Material: PBMCs. Every receptor here comes from a man aged 40-50 years in good health and CMV-seronegative.

This clone was counted only a few times. The CDR3 sequence: CASSVSLYLSGNTIYF. DNA for the CDR3: TGTGCCAGCAGCGTATCCCTATATCTCTCTGGAAACACCATATATTTT. The rearrangement links TRBV9 to TRBJ1-3; D is unclear. V was pared by 1 base and J by 0 bases, with 11 bases between. From germline, CDR1 is SGDLS and CDR2 YYNGEE. The CDR3 has 16 residues.

This clone came up a few times. The chain uses TRBV5-6 and TRBJ2-7, with TRBD2 matching over 8 bases. This CDR3 spans 16 amino acids. From germline, CDR1 is SGHDT and CDR2 YYEEEE. Trimming took 0 bases from V and 6 from J; bases not matched to a gene: 11. CDR3 sequence: CASSLAISGDRVEQYF. CDR3 bases: TGTGCCAGCAGCTTGGCCATTAGCGGGGATCGGGTCGAGCAGTACTTC.

V gene TRBV9 combines with J gene TRBJ2-7; possibly TRBD2 for D (5 bases). This CDR3 is 15 amino acids long. Looked up from germline, CDR1 is SGDLS and CDR2 is YYNGEE. V was shortened by 0 bases and J by 5 bases, with 15 bases between the two germline ends. As DNA, the CDR3 is TGTGCCAGCAGCGTAGCTGAGGGAGAGGGAAACGAGCAGTACTTC. Its protein is CASSVAEGEGNEQYF. The full variable domain, with the rest looked up from reference TRBV9 and TRBJ2-7, is DSGVTQTPKHLITATGQRVTLRCSPRSGDLSVYWYQQSLDQGLQFLIQYYNGEERAKGNILERFSAQQFPDLHSELNLSSLELGDSALYFCASSVAEGEGNEQYFGPGTRLTVT.

The chain combines TRBV5-4 with TRBJ1-1, with a possible D match to TRBD1 (5 bases). The CDR3 is made up of 14 amino acids. The germline V gene has CDR1 SGHNT and CDR2 YYREEE (reference sequence). Trimming left V 2 bases short and J 5 bases short, with 13 bases between. CDR3 protein: CASSFEAGGTEAFF. The CDR3 DNA reads TGTGCCAGCAGCTTCGAAGCGGGGGGGACTGAAGCTTTCTTT.

This clone was picked up a small number of times. This chain joins TRBV19 and TRBJ1-1; D call uncertain. The CDR3 extends over 14 amino acids. Germline V gene data show CDR1 as LNHDA and CDR2 as SQIVND (reference sequence). Trimming took 3 bases from V and 1 from J, leaving 9 bases between them. The CDR3 DNA reads as TGTGCCAGTAGTATCATTCTGGCGAACACTGAAGCTTTCTTT. This gives the protein CASSIILANTEAFF.

This clone came up a few times. This chain joins TRBV19 and TRBJ1-5, with a possible D match to TRBD1 (6 bases). CDR1 LNHDA and CDR2 SQIVND come from the germline V gene (reference sequence). This CDR3 comprises 15 residues. Deletions cut 0 bases from V and 6 bases from J, with 12 bases between. The CDR3 DNA sequence: TGTGCCAGTAGTATAGATGGGGGGGGCACTCAGCCCCAGCATTTT. This gives the protein CASSIDGGGTQPQHF. Drawing the rest from reference TRBV19 and TRBJ1-5, the complete variable domain is DGGITQSPKYLFRKEGQNVTLSCEQNLNHDAMYWYRQDPGQGLRLIYYSQIVNDFQKGDIAEGYSVSREKKESFPLTVTSAQKNPTAFYLCASSIDGGGTQPQHFGDGTRLSIL.

In this sample, this clone turned up a few times. This chain connects TRBV29-1 to TRBJ1-1; D perhaps matches TRBD1 (6 bases). This CDR3 contains 14 residues. Germline V gene sequence: CDR1 SQVTM, CDR2 ANQGSEA. V was clipped by 1 base and J by 0 bases, with 9 bases between them. CDR3 amino acids: CSVEVTGVNTEAFF. The CDR3 nucleotides read TGCAGCGTTGAAGTGACAGGAGTGAACACTGAAGCTTTCTTT. The full variable domain, its missing parts supplied by reference TRBV29-1 and TRBJ1-1, is SAVISQKPSRDICQRGTSLTIQCQVDSQVTMMFWYRQQPGQSLTLIATANQGSEATYESGFVIDKFPISRPNLTFSTLTVSNMSPEDSSIYLCSVEVTGVNTEAFFGQGTRLTVV.

V gene TRBV11-2 combines with J gene TRBJ1-1; perhaps TRBD1 as D (6 bases). The CDR3 totals 14 residues. V was trimmed by 3 bases and J by 1 base, leaving 9 bases between them. Germline CDR1 and CDR2: SGHAT and FQNNGV. CDR3 amino acids: CASSFTTGNTEAFF. The CDR3 DNA follows: TGTGCCAGCAGCTTTACGACAGGGAACACTGAAGCTTTCTTT.